The 9 T cell receptor beta chains below come from one sample, sequenced in a study of T cells in tumors after PD-1 blockade. Produced via immunoSEQ multiplex PCR; TCRdb's table is partial and in-frame only. The table lists 60,000 to 70,000 clones, under 80% of them singletons. The input for sequencing was PBMCs, taken after anti-PD-1 treatment. These receptors came from a human donor with basal cell carcinoma.

The chain couples TRBV5-1 to TRBJ2-2; TRBD1 agrees at 8 bases. This CDR3 has 15 residues. Per the germline V gene, CDR1 is SGHRS and CDR2 is YFSETQ. Trimming cost V 4 bases and J 5 bases; bases outside gene matches: 7. CDR3 loop: CASSPQGAGTGELFF. The CDR3 DNA is TGCGCCAGCAGCCCGCAGGGGGCTGGGACCGGGGAGCTGTTTTTT. The whole variable domain, remainder taken from reference TRBV5-1 and TRBJ2-2, is KAGVTQTPRYLIKTRGQQVTLSCSPISGHRSVSWYQQTPGQGLQFLFEYFSETQRNKGNFPGRFSGRQFSNSRSEMNVSTLELGDSALYLCASSPQGAGTGELFFGEGSRLTVL.

J is TRBJ1-3 and V is TRBV4-1, with 8 bases identical to TRBD1. In germline, CDR1 is MGHRA, CDR2 YSYEKL. The length of the CDR3 is 17 residues. V lost 0 bases and J lost 1; bases outside the gene matches: 5. CDR3 sequence reads: CASSQDRDRTSGNTIYF. Written as DNA, the CDR3 is TGCGCCAGCAGCCAAGACAGGGACAGGACTTCTGGAAACACCATATATTTT.

The chain is built from TRBV30 and TRBJ1-2; no clear D. The CDR3 consists of 13 residues. V gave up 3 bases and J gave up 8 bases, with 16 bases separating them. Germline lookup yields CDR1 GTSNPN and CDR2 SVGIG (reference sequence). In nucleotides, the CDR3 is TGTGCCTGGAGATCTTCAGCGCCATACGGCTACACCTTC. Translating it yields CAWRSSAPYGYTF.

The chain links TRBV2 to TRBJ1-1, with 8 nucleotides matching TRBD1. The CDR3 has 14 amino acids. V was clipped by 4 bases and J by 4 bases; unmatched bases: 5. Per germline, CDR1 SNHLY and CDR2 FYNNEI. The CDR3 here is CASSARGRGTEAFF. CDR3 nucleotide sequence: TGTGCCAGCAGTGCCAGGGGGCGCGGCACTGAAGCTTTCTTT.

This clone has just a few counts. The gene calls are TRBV11-3 and TRBJ2-2, with D perhaps TRBD1 or TRBD2 (6 bases each). Germline loops: CDR1 SGHNT, CDR2 YENEEA. The germline V and J ends were trimmed by 2 bases and 1 base, with 11 bases remaining between them. This CDR3 has 16 residues. Here the CDR3 DNA reads TGTGCCAGCAGCTTATACGGGGGCCGGAACACCGGGGAGCTGTTTTTT. It yields the protein CASSLYGGRNTGELFF. Variable domain in full (rest from reference TRBV11-3 and TRBJ2-2): EAGVVQSPRYKIIEKKQPVAFWCNPISGHNTLYWYLQNLGQGPELLIRYENEEAVDDSQLPKDRFSAERLKGVDSTLKIQPAELGDSAVYLCASSLYGGRNTGELFFGEGSRLTVL.

V is TRBV19 and J is TRBJ2-7; 9 bases fit TRBD2. The CDR3 contains 14 residues. The germline CDR1 and CDR2 sequences are LNHDA and SQIVND (reference sequence). The J segment lost 2 bases and the V segment lost 5 bases, leaving 4 bases of the junction unmatched. CDR3: CASSLERGAYEQYF. For the CDR3, the DNA is TGTGCCAGTAGTCTCGAGCGGGGGGCCTACGAGCAGTACTTC.

This clone was counted many times. The chain employs TRBV2 and TRBJ2-1, with a weak D call TRBD1 (5 bases). CDR3 length: 12 amino acids. V gave up 6 bases and J gave up 5 bases, with 8 bases separating them. CDR1 SNHLY and CDR2 FYNNEI come from the germline V gene. Written as DNA, the CDR3 is TGTGCCAGCAGGAAAGGGGACAATGAGCAGTTCTTC. Its protein is CASRKGDNEQFF.

Of note for this clone: Other DNA sequences in the sample encode the same CDR3. The chain couples TRBV5-6 to TRBJ1-5; possible D gene TRBD1, 6 bases. The V end lost 3 bases, the J end lost 0 bases, and 10 bases lay between the germline ends. Per germline, CDR1 SGHDT and CDR2 YYEEEE. This CDR3 spans 15 amino acids. CDR3 in DNA: TGTGCCAGCAGCTCCAGGGGCTATAGCAATCAGCCCCAGCATTTT. Its translation: CASSSRGYSNQPQHF.

The chain has TRBV20-1 and TRBJ2-1; no firm D call. Germline loops: CDR1 DFQATT, CDR2 SNEGSKA (reference sequence). Trimming shortened V by 3 bases and J by 5 bases, and 2 bases separated the two germline ends. This CDR3 region has 10 residues. CDR3 coding DNA: TGCAGTGCTAGGCACAATGAGCAGTTCTTC. As protein: CSARHNEQFF.